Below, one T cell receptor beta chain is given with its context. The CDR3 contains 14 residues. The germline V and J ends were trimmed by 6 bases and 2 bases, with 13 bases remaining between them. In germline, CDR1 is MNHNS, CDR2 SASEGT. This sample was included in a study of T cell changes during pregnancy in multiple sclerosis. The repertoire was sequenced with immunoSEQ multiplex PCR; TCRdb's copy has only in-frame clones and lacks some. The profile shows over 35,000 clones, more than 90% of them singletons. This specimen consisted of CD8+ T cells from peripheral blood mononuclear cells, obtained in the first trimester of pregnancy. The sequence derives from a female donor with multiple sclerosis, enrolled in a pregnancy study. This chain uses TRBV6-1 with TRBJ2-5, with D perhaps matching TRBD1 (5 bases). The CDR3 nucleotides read TGTGCCAGCAGAGACAGTGTGTGGCAAGAGACCCAGTACTTC. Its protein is CASRDSVWQETQYF.